The present T cell receptor beta chain was sequenced within a study of identical twins. Study-level findings and limits: Twin pairs had excess sharing that was weaker in beta out-of-frame sequences.

The J segment lost 8 bases and the V segment lost 4 bases, leaving 7 bases of the junction unmatched. The CDR3 has 14 residues. Germline loops: CDR1 MNHNS, CDR2 SASEGT. This clonotype was counted between two and nine times. Its antigen is undetermined. TCRdb re-called the 5' RACE reads through MiXCR, storing one row per CDR3 protein. The sample lists 570,000 or so distinct CDR3 sequences; just under 10% were seen once. In addition, the sample was reused for a study of yellow fever vaccine responses in identical twins.

The chain employs TRBV6-1 and TRBJ1-1; 10 nucleotides match TRBD1. The receptor was derived from a woman under 30 in good health. Input material: PBMCs. CDR3 in amino acids: CASSVIDRGLEAFF. CDR3 DNA: TGTGCCAGCAGTGTAATAGACAGGGGGCTGGAAGCTTTCTTT.